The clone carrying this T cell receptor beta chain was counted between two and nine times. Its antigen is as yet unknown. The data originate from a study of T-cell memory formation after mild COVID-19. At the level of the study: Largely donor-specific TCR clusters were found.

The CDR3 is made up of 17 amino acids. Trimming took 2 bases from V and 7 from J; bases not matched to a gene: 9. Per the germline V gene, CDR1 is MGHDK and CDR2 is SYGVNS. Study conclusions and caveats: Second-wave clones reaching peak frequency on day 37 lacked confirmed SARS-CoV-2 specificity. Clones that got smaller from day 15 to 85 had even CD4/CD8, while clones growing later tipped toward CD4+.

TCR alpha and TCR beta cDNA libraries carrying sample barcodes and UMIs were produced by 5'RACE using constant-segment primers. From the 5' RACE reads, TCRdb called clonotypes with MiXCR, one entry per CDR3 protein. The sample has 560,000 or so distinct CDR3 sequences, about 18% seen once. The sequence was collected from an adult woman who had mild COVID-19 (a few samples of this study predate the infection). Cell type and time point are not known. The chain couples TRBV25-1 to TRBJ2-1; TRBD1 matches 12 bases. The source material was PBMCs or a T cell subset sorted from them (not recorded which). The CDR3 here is CASSERKGTGGKNEQFF. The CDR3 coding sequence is TGTGCCAGCAGTGAACGAAAGGGGACAGGGGGCAAGAATGAGCAGTTCTTC.